Listed below are T cell receptor beta chains from one sample, sequenced in a study of blood T cells in healthy people across ages. TCRdb re-called the 5' RACE reads through MiXCR, storing one row per CDR3 protein. The table lists approximately 800,000 distinct CDR3 sequences, around 62% of them singletons. Sample: blood. These receptors all come from a man in his thirties or forties in good health. CDR3s include the opening cysteine and the closing phenylalanine or tryptophan. The D gene is left open where the match is weak. Size values are once, few and many counts, or a class for expanded clones, and some rows have none.

>many|TRBJ2-6|TRBV7-2|NA
CASSFDSGANVLTF
TGTGCCAGCAGCTTTGACTCTGGGGCCAACGTCCTGACTTTC
>NA|TRBJ1-1|TRBV7-9|TRBD1
CASRRPAGTGPNTEAFF
TGTGCCAGCAGACGACCCGCTGGGACAGGCCCGAACACTGAAGCTTTCTTT
>NA|TRBJ2-7|TRBV12-3/TRBV12-4|NA
CASSQGYSYEQYF
TGTGCCAGCAGTCAAGGTTACTCCTACGAGCAGTACTTC
>few|TRBJ2-5|TRBV7-8|NA
CASSPSGLGWETQYF
TGTGCCAGCAGCCCCTCGGGGTTGGGGTGGGAGACCCAGTACTTC
>NA|TRBJ2-1|TRBV3-1|NA
CASSQPTHEQFF
TGTGCCAGCAGCCAACCGACCCACGAGCAGTTCTTC
>NA|TRBJ2-2|TRBV6-1|NA
CASSRTFNTGELFF
TGTGCCAGCAGTAGGACATTTAACACCGGGGAGCTGTTTTTT
>NA|TRBJ2-5|TRBV5-1|TRBD1
CAGSTGTGEQETQYF
TGCGCCGGCAGCACGGGGACAGGGGAGCAAGAGACCCAGTACTTC
>NA|TRBJ2-1|TRBV5-1|TRBD1
CASSSTGESYNEQFF
TGCGCCAGCAGCAGCACAGGGGAGTCCTACAATGAGCAGTTCTTC
>NA|TRBJ2-6|TRBV6-5|NA
CASSYTRRDLNSGANVLTF
TGTGCCAGCAGTTACACTCGCCGGGACTTAAACTCTGGGGCCAACGTCCTGACTTTC
>few|TRBJ1-5|TRBV25-1|NA
CASSDSGSVQHF
TGTGCCAGCAGTGACTCAGGGTCCGTCCAGCATTTT
>NA|TRBJ2-3|TRBV28|NA
CASSQSGTDTDTQYF
TGTGCCAGCAGTCAATCCGGGACGGACACAGATACGCAGTATTTT
>few|TRBJ2-7|TRBV4-3|NA
CASSQVKGGEQYF
TGCGCCAGCAGCCAAGTGAAGGGTGGCGAGCAGTACTTC
>NA|TRBJ1-4|TRBV18|NA
CASSPSTGGNEKLFF
TGTGCCAGCTCACCTTCGACAGGAGGTAATGAAAAACTGTTTTTT
>NA|TRBJ1-1|TRBV6-1|NA
CASSEAPQANTEAFF
TGTGCCAGCAGTGAAGCCCCCCAGGCGAACACTGAAGCTTTCTTT
>NA|TRBJ2-2|TRBV25-1|NA
CASSLTPNTGELFF
TGTGCCAGCAGTCTTACTCCTAACACCGGGGAGCTGTTTTTT
>NA|TRBJ2-7|TRBV7-2|NA
CASSPPNREQYF
TGCGCCAGCAGCCCCCCTAACCGCGAGCAGTACTTC
>NA|TRBJ2-5|TRBV3-1|NA
CASSPRVGAWETQYF
TGTGCCAGCAGCCCGAGGGTAGGCGCCTGGGAGACCCAGTACTTC
>NA|TRBJ2-7|TRBV7-2|NA
CASSSSRTGYEQYF
TGTGCCAGCAGCTCCAGCAGGACGGGCTACGAGCAGTACTTC
>NA|TRBJ2-5|TRBV5-6|NA
CACSLVGISQETQYF
TGTGCCTGCAGCTTGGTGGGGATAAGCCAAGAGACCCAGTACTTC
>NA|TRBJ2-1|TRBV4-2|TRBD2
CASSQDLQRGYNEQFF
TGTGCCAGCAGCCAAGATCTGCAGCGGGGGTACAATGAGCAGTTCTTC
>NA|TRBJ2-7|TRBV7-9|NA
CASSLGRREQYF
TGTGCCAGCAGCTTAGGCCGTCGCGAGCAGTACTTC
>NA|TRBJ2-2|TRBV28|NA
CASSFPTAGTGELFF
TGTGCCAGCAGTTTCCCGACGGCGGGAACCGGGGAGCTGTTTTTT
>NA|TRBJ1-1|TRBV10-3|TRBD1
CAIAGTGGYENEAFF
TGTGCCATCGCCGGGACAGGGGGATATGAGAATGAAGCTTTCTTT
>few|TRBJ2-5|TRBV12-3/TRBV12-4|TRBD2
CASSFTSESQYF
TGTGCCAGCAGTTTTACTAGCGAGTCGCAGTACTTC
>NA|TRBJ1-5|TRBV7-8|TRBD1
CASSLDSGTGFSNQPQHF
TGTGCCAGCAGCTTAGACTCCGGGACAGGATTTAGCAATCAGCCCCAGCATTTT
>NA|TRBJ2-5|TRBV6-5|NA
CASCQGWGQETQYF
TGTGCCAGCTGCCAGGGATGGGGACAAGAGACCCAGTACTTC
>NA|TRBJ2-3|TRBV7-2|NA
CASSLAGGPADTQYF
TGTGCCAGCAGCTTAGCGGGGGGGCCAGCAGATACGCAGTATTTT
>few|TRBJ2-3|TRBV2|TRBD2
CASTRTSADTQYF
TGTGCCAGCACTCGGACTAGCGCAGATACGCAGTATTTT
>NA|TRBJ2-7|TRBV30|TRBD1
CAWRRDRVSYEQYF
TGTGCCTGGCGTCGGGACAGAGTGTCCTACGAGCAGTACTTC
>NA|TRBJ2-5|TRBV20-1|NA
CSATRDNQETQYF
TGCAGTGCTACCCGGGACAACCAAGAGACCCAGTACTTC
>NA|TRBJ2-1|TRBV28|NA
CASEVGSYNEQFF
TGTGCCAGCGAGGTTGGTTCCTACAATGAGCAGTTCTTC